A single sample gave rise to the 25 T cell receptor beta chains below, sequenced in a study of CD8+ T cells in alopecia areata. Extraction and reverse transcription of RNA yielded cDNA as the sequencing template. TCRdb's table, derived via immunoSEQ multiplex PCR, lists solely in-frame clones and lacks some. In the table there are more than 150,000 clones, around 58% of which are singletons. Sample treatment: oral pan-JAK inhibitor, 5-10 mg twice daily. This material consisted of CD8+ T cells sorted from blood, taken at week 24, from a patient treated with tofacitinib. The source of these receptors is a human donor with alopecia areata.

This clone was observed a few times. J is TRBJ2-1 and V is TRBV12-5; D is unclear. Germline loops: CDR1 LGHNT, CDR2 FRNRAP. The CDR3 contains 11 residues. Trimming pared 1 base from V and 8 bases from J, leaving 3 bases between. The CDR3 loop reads CASGLGHEQFF. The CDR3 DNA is TGTGCTAGTGGTTTGGGTCATGAGCAGTTCTTC.

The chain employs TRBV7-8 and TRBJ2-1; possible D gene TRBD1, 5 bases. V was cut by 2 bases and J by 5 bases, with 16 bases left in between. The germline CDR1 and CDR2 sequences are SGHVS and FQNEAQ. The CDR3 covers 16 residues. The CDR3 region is CASSLLGAGKNNEQFF. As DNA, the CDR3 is TGTGCCAGCAGCTTATTAGGGGCAGGCAAAAACAATGAGCAGTTCTTC.

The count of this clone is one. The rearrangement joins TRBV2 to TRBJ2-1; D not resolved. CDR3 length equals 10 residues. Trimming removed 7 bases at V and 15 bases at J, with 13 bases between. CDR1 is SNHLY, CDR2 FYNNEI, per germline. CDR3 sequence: CASTTGQRFF. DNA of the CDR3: TGTGCCAGCACGACCGGGCAGCGGTTCTTC.

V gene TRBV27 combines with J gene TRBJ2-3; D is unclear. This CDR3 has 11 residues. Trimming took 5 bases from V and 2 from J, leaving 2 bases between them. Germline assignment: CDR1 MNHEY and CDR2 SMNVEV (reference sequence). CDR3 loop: CASSDTDTQYF. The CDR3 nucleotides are TGTGCCAGCAGTGACACAGATACGCAGTATTTT.

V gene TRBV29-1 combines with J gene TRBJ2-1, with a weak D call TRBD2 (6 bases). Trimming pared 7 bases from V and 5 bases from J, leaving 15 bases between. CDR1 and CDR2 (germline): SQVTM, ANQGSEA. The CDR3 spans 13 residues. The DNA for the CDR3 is TGCAGCGCCACCCCGGGACTTCACAATGAGCAGTTCTTC. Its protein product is CSATPGLHNEQFF.

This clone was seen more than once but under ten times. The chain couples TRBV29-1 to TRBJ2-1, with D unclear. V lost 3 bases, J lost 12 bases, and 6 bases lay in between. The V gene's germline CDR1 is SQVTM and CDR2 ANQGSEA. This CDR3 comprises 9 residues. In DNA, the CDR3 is TGCAGCGTTGACACCAGGCAGTTCTTC. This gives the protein CSVDTRQFF.

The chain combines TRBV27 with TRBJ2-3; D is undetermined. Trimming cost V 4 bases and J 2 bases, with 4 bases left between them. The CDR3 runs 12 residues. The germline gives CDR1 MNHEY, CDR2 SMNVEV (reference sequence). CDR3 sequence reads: CASSSNTDTQYF. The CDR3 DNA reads TGTGCCAGCAGTTCCAACACAGATACGCAGTATTTT.

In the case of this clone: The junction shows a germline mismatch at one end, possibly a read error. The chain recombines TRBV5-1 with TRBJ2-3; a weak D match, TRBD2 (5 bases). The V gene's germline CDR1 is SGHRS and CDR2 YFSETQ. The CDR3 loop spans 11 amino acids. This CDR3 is CASSLDEGTTF. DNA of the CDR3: TGCGCCAGCAGCTTGGATGAGGGAACCACTTTT.

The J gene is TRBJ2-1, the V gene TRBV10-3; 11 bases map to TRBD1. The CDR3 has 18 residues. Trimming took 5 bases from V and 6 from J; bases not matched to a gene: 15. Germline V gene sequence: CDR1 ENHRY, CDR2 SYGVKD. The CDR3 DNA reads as TGTGCCATCAGTTCCGGGACAGGGGGACTAACTAACCGCAATGAGCAGTTCTTC. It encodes CAISSGTGGLTNRNEQFF.

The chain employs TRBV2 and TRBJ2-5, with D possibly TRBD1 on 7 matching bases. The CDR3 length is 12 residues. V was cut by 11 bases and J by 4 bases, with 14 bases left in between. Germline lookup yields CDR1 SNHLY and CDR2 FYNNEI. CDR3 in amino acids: CAGNQGGETQYF. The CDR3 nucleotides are TGTGCCGGAAACCAGGGGGGAGAGACCCAGTACTTC.

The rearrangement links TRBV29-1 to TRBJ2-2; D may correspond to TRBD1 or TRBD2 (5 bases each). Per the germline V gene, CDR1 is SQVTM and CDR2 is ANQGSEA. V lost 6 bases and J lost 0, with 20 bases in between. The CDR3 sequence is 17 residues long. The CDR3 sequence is CSVTQIEGSTNTGELFF. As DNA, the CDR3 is TGCAGCGTCACACAAATAGAGGGGTCTACGAACACCGGGGAGCTGTTTTTT.

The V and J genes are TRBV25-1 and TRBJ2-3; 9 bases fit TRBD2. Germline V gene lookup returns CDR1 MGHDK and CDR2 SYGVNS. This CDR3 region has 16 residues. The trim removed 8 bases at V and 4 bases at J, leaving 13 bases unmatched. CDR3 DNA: TGTGCCAGCTGCCGGGCGGGGGGGCCGGATTCAGATACGCAGTATTTT. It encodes CASCRAGGPDSDTQYF.

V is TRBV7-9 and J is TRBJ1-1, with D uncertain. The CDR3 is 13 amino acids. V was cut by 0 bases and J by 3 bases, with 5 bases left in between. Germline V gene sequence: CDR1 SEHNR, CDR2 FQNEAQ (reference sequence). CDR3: CASSLAYYTEAFF. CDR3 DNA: TGTGCCAGCAGCTTAGCTTATTACACTGAAGCTTTCTTT.

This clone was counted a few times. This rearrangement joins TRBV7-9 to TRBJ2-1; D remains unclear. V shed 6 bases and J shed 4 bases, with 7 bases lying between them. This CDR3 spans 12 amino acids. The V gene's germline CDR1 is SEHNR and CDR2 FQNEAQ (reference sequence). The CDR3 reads CASSRTYNEQFF. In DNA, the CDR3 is TGTGCCAGCAGTAGAACGTACAATGAGCAGTTCTTC.

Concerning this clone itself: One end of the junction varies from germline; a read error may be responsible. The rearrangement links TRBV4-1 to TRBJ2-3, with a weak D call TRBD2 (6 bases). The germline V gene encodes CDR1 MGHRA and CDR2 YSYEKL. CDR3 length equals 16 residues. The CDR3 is CASSQDSLLAADTQYF. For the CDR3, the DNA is TGTGCCAGCAGCCAAGATAGCCTACTAGCCGCAGATACGCAGTATTTT.

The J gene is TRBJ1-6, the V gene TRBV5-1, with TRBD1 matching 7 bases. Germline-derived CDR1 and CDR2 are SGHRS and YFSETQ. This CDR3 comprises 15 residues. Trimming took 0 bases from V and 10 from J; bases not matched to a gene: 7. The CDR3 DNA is TGCGCCAGCAGCTTGGGGTCAGGGGGAAGATCACCCCTCCACTTT. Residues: CASSLGSGGRSPLHF.

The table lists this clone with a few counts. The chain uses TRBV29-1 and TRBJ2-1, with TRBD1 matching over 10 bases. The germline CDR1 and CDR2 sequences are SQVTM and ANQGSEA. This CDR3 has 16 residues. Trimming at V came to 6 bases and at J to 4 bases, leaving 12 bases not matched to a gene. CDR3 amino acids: CSVDRLGQGFYNEQFF. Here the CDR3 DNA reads TGCAGCGTCGATCGCTTGGGACAGGGGTTTTACAATGAGCAGTTCTTC.

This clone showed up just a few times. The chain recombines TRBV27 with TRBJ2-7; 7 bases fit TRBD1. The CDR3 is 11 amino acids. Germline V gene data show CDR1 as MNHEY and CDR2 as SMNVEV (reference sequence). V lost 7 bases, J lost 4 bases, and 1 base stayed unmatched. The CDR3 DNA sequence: TGTGCCAGCAAGACAGGGTACGAGCAGTACTTC. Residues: CASKTGYEQYF.

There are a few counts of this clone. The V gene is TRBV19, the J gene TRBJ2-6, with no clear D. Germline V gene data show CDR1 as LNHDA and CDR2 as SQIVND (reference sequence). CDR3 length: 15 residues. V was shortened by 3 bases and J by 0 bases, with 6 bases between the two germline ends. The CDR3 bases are TGTGCCAGTAGTATGAGTAGCTCTGGGGCCAACGTCCTGACTTTC. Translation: CASSMSSSGANVLTF.

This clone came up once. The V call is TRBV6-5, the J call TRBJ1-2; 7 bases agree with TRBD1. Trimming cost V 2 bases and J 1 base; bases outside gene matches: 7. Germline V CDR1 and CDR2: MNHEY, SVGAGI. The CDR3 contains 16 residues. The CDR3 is CASSYERTGYNYGYTF. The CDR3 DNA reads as TGTGCCAGCAGTTACGAGAGGACAGGCTATAACTATGGCTACACCTTC.

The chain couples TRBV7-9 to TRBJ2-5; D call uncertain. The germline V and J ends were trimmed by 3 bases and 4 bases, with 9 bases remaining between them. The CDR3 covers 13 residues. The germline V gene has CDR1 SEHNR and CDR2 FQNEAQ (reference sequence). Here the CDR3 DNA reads TGTGCCAGCAGCTTCCGCGCGTTAGAGACCCAGTACTTC. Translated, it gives CASSFRALETQYF.

The CDR3 sequence is CAWKFRGNTIYF. In nucleotides, the CDR3 is TGTGCCTGGAAATTTCGTGGAAACACCATATATTTT. The chain has TRBV30 and TRBJ1-3; D is ambiguous. The CDR3 spans 12 residues. Trimming pared 4 bases from V and 3 bases from J, leaving 7 bases between. Germline V CDR1 and CDR2: GTSNPN, SVGIG (reference sequence). Filled out from reference TRBV30 and TRBJ1-3, the complete variable domain reads SQTIHQWPATLVQPVGSPLSLECTVEGTSNPNLYWYRQAAGRGLQLLFYSVGIGQISSEVPQNLSASRPQDRQFILSSKKLLLSDSGFYLCAWKFRGNTIYFGEGSWLTVV.

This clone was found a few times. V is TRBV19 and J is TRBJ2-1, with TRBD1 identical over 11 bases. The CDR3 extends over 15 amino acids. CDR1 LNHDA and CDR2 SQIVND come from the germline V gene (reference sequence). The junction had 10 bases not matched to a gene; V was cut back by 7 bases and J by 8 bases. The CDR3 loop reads CASMAGTGGSDEQFF. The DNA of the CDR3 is TGTGCCAGTATGGCCGGGACAGGGGGATCGGATGAGCAGTTCTTC.

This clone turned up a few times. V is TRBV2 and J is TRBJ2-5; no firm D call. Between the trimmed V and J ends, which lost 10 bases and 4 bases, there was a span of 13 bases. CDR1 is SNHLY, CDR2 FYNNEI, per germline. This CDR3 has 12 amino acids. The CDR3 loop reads CATHIRVETQYF. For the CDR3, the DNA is TGTGCCACCCATATTCGGGTAGAGACCCAGTACTTC.

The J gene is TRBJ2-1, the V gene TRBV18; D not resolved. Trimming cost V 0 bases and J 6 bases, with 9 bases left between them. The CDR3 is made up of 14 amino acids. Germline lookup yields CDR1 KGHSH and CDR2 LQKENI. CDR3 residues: CASSPPTRANEQFF. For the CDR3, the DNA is TGTGCCAGCTCACCACCGACACGAGCCAATGAGCAGTTCTTC. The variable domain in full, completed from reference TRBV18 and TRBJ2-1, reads NAGVMQNPRHLVRRRGQEARLRCSPMKGHSHVYWYRQLPEEGLKFMVYLQKENIIDESGMPKERFSAEFPKEGPSILRIQQVVRGDSAAYFCASSPPTRANEQFFGPGTRLTVL.